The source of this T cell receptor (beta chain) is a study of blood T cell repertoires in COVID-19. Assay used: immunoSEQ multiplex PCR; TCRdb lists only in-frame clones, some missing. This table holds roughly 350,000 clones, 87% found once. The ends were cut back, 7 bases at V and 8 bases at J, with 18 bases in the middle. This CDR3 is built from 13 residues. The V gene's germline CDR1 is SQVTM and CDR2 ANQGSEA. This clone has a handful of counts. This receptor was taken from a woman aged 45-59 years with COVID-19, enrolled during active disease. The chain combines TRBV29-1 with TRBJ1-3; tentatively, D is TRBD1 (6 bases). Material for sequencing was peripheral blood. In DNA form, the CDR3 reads TGCAGCGGCCGAGAGACAGGTGGGGACACCATATATTTT. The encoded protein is CSGRETGGDTIYF.